Only a few counts were recorded for the clone carrying this T cell receptor (beta chain). The antigen is undetermined. TCRdb reprocessed the RT-PCR reads with MiXCR, giving one entry per CDR3 protein. The sample consists of 630,000 or so distinct CDR3 sequences, around 16% of them appearing once. The data were obtained in a study of response to subunit inactivated influenza vaccine. General observations from the study: The study's authors posited that every seasonal influenza vaccination enlists few new T cells.

The material was PBMCs from blood, obtained less than 13 days after vaccination. The receptor's source is a man between 50 and 59 years old who received an inactivated influenza vaccine.

The CDR3 region is CASSFPDRGTGELFF. In DNA, the CDR3 is TGTGCCAGCAGTTTTCCCGACAGGGGTACCGGGGAGCTGTTTTTT. The chain uses TRBV28 and TRBJ2-2; TRBD1 aligns across 8 bases. The CDR3 totals 15 residues. Germline V gene sequence: CDR1 MDHEN, CDR2 SYDVKM. V gave up 3 bases and J gave up 5 bases; unmatched junction bases: 5.